This T cell receptor beta chain stems from a study of regulatory T cells in long-lasting Graves disease. This sample's time point: newly diagnosed GD, antithyroid drugs for less than 3 months. Making the TCR library involved RNA that had been extracted from PBMCs. Relying on iRepertoire HTBI primers and Arm-PCR of CDR3 regions, the team built TCR beta libraries. TCRdb reprocessed the multiplex PCR reads via MiXCR and lists one record per CDR3 protein. The sample gives around 400,000 distinct CDR3 sequences, approximately 15% of which show up once; 7.8% is in the top ten. The CDR3 extends over 15 amino acids. Germline CDR1 reads LNHDA; CDR2 reads SQIVND (reference sequence). Trimming cost V 4 bases and J 4 bases, with 17 bases left between them. These data were also reused for a study on T cells in Graves' hyperthyroidism and ophthalmopathy. That source notes: Clinical symptoms, serum thyroxine and TRAb, thyroid ultrasound and orbital computed tomography together formed the diagnostic basis. Ophthalmopathy, as predicted by the model, came a median 6.5 months after the prediction.

The clonotype originates from a woman between 35 and 50 years old with Graves disease. The chain combines TRBV19 with TRBJ2-7, with a possible D match to TRBD2 (7 bases). The specimen comprised peripheral blood mononuclear cells (PBMCs), sampled at new diagnosis, from a patient treated with antithyroid drugs. In DNA form, the CDR3 reads TGTGCCAGTAGTACCGAGAGGGGGGGTTGGTACGAGCAGTACTTC. Encoded protein: CASSTERGGWYEQYF.